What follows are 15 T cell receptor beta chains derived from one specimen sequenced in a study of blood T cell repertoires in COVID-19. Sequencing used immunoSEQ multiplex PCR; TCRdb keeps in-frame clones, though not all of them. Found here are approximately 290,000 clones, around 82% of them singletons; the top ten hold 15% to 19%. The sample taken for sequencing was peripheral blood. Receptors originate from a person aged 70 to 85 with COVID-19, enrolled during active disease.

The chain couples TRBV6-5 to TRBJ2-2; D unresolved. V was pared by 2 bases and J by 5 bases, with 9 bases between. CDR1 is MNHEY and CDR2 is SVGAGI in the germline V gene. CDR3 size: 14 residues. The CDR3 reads CASSYKYSTGELFF. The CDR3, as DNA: TGTGCCAGCAGTTACAAGTATAGTACCGGGGAGCTGTTTTTT.

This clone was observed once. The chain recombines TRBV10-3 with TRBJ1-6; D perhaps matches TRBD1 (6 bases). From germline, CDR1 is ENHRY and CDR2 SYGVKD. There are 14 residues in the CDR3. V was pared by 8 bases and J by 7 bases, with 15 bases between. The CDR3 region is CAISTGTTNSPLHF. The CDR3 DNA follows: TGTGCCATCTCCACGGGGACAACAAATTCACCCCTCCACTTT.

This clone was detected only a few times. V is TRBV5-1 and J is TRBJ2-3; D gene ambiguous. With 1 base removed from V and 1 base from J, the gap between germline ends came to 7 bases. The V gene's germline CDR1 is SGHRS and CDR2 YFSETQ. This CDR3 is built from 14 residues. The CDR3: CASSLSRGTDTQYF. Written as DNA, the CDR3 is TGCGCCAGCAGCTTGAGCCGGGGCACAGATACGCAGTATTTT.

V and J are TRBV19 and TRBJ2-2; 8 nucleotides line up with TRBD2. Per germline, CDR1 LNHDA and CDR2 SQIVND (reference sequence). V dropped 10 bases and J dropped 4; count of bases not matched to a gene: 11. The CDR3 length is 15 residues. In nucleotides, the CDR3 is TGTGCCACCACCCGCGCGGGAGGTCCCACCGGGGAGCTGTTTTTT. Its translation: CATTRAGGPTGELFF.

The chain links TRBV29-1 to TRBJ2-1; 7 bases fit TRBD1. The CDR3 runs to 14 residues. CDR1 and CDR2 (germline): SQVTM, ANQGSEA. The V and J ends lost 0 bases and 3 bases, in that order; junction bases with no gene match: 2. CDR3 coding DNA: TGCAGCGTTGAAGAGGACAGGCACTACAATGAGCAGTTCTTC. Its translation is CSVEEDRHYNEQFF.

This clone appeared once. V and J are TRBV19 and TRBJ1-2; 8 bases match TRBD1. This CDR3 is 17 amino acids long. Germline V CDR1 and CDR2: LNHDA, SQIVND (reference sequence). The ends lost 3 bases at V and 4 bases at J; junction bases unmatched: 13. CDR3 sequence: CASSIRPKTGAVYGYTF. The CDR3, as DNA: TGTGCCAGTAGTATTCGACCCAAGACAGGGGCCGTCTATGGCTACACCTTC.

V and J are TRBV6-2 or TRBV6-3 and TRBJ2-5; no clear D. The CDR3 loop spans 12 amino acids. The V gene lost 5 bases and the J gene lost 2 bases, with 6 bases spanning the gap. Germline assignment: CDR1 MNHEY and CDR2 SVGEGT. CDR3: CASSPFQETQYF. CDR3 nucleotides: TGTGCCAGCAGTCCATTTCAAGAGACCCAGTACTTC.

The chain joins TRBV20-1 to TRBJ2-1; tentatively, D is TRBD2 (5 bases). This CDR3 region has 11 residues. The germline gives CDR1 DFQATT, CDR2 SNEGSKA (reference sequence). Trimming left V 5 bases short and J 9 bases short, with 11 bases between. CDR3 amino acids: CSASGLAEQFF. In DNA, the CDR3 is TGCAGTGCTTCCGGACTGGCTGAGCAGTTCTTC.

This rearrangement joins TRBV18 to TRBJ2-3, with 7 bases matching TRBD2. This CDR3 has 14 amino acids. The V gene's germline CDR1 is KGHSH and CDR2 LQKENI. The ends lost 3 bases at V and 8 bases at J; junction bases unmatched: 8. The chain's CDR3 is CASSPPIGRGTQYF. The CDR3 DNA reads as TGTGCCAGCTCACCTCCGATAGGGAGGGGTACGCAGTATTTT. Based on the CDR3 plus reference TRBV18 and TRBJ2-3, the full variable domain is NAGVMQNPRHLVRRRGQEARLRCSPMKGHSHVYWYRQLPEEGLKFMVYLQKENIIDESGMPKERFSAEFPKEGPSILRIQQVVRGDSAAYFCASSPPIGRGTQYFGPGTRLTVL.

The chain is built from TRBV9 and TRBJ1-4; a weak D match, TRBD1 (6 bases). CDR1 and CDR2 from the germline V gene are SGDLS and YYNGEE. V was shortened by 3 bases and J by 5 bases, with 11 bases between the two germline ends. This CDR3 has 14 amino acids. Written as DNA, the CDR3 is TGTGCCAGCAGCGCCACAGGGCTCAATGAAAAACTGTTTTTT. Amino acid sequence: CASSATGLNEKLFF.

DNA of the CDR3: TGTGCCAGCAGTACCAGGCGGGATTCACCCCTCCACTTT. This sequence encodes CASSTRRDSPLHF. The chain links TRBV6-5 to TRBJ1-6; D unresolved. V dropped 5 bases and J dropped 8 bases, with 10 bases sitting between them. This CDR3 spans 13 amino acids. The germline gives CDR1 MNHEY, CDR2 SVGAGI.

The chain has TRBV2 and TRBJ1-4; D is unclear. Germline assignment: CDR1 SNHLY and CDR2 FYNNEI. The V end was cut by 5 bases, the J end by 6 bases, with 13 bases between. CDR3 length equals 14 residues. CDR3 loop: CASSIGSDYEKLFF. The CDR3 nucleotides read TGTGCCAGCAGTATCGGGTCCGATTATGAAAAACTGTTTTTT.

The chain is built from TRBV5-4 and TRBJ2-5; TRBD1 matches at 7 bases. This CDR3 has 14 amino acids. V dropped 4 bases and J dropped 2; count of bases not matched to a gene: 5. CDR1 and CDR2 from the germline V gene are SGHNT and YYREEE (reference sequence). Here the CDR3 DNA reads TGTGCCAGCAGCAAAGGGACAGCGCAAGAGACCCAGTACTTC. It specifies CASSKGTAQETQYF.

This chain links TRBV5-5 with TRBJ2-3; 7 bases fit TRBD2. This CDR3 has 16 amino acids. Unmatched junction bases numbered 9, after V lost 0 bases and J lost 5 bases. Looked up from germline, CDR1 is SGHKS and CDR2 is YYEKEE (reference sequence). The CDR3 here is CASSLEERGGVDTQYF. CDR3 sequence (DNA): TGTGCCAGCAGCTTGGAGGAGCGGGGCGGGGTAGATACGCAGTATTTT.

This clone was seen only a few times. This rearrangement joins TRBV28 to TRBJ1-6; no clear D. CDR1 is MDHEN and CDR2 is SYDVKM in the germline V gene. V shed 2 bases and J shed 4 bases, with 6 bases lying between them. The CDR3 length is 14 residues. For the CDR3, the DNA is TGTGCCAGCAGTTTAGCGTTGTATAATTCACCCCTCCACTTT. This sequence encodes CASSLALYNSPLHF. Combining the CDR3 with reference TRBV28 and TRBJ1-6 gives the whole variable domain DVKVTQSSRYLVKRTGEKVFLECVQDMDHENMFWYRQDPGLGLRLIYFSYDVKMKEKGDIPEGYSVSREKKERFSLILESASTNQTSMYLCASSLALYNSPLHFGNGTRLTVT.